The table lists the clone carrying this T cell receptor (beta chain) with many counts. The antigen remains unidentified. Deletions cut 2 bases from V and 5 bases from J, with 7 bases between. This CDR3 spans 12 amino acids. Per germline, CDR1 KGHSH and CDR2 LQKENI. This sample is drawn from a study of metastatic and nonmetastatic thyroid tumors. TCRdb re-processed the PCR reads through MiXCR. The table shows fewer than 40,000 clones, with just under 25% occurring only once. No treatment of any kind had been given to any patient before thyroid surgery. Regarding the study as a whole: In both blood and tumor samples, TCR beta diversity was reported significantly higher for malignant than benign nodules.

The TCR comes from a female donor with papillary thyroid cancer or a benign thyroid nodule (not recorded which). Some clones in this sample may be carry-over from other donors' samples. The sample was blood. The J gene is TRBJ2-7, the V gene TRBV18, with D hard to call. CDR3 sequence reads: CASSPKENEQYF. The CDR3 DNA follows: TGTGCCAGCTCACCAAAGGAGAACGAGCAGTACTTC.